The 23 T cell receptor beta chains below all came from one sample that was sequenced in a study of CD8 T cells in Susac syndrome. Random hexamers were used to reverse transcribe the RNA input (about 0.5 to 1 ug). Using its own MiXCR run on the immunoSEQ multiplex PCR reads, TCRdb lists one record per CDR3 protein. The table records 160,000 or so distinct CDR3 sequences, about 94% of them present only once. The specimen sequenced was CD8+ T cells from PBMCs. These receptors originate from a human donor with multiple sclerosis.

The V and J genes are TRBV27 and TRBJ1-1, with TRBD1 as a possible D gene (6 bases). Germline V CDR1 and CDR2: MNHEY, SMNVEV (reference sequence). The V end was cut by 6 bases, the J end by 3 bases, with 14 bases between. The CDR3 contains 14 residues. DNA for the CDR3: TGTGCCAGCAGCCGCCTGGGGGCGTACACTGAAGCTTTCTTT. Amino acid sequence: CASSRLGAYTEAFF.

The chain employs TRBV20-1 and TRBJ1-6, with D maybe TRBD1 (6 bases). This CDR3 comprises 15 residues. Trimming removed 6 bases from V and 0 bases from J, with 12 bases in between. The germline V gene has CDR1 DFQATT and CDR2 SNEGSKA (reference sequence). The CDR3 region is CSALGQSSYNSPLHF. DNA for the CDR3: TGCAGTGCCCTTGGACAGAGCTCCTATAATTCACCCCTCCACTTT.

V is TRBV5-8 and J is TRBJ2-5; 9 positions agree with TRBD2. The CDR3 extends over 15 amino acids. V lost 3 bases and J lost 2; bases outside the gene matches: 5. Germline CDR1 reads SGHTS; CDR2 reads YDEGEE. In nucleotides, the CDR3 is TGTGCCAGCAGCTCAGCGGGGGGCCTTCAAGAGACCCAGTACTTC. This sequence encodes CASSSAGGLQETQYF. Looking up the rest from reference TRBV5-8 and TRBJ2-5 gives the full variable domain: EAGVTQSPTHLIKTRGQQATLRCSPISGHTSVYWYQQALGLGLQFLLWYDEGEERNRGNFPPRFSGRQFPNYSSELNVNALELEDSALYLCASSSAGGLQETQYFGPGTRLLVL.

The chain links TRBV5-1 to TRBJ1-1; D remains ambiguous. The CDR3 totals 14 residues. Germline values: CDR1 SGHRS, CDR2 YFSETQ. The V end lost 0 bases, the J end lost 4 bases, and 10 bases lay between the germline ends. This chain's CDR3 is CASSLDGRGTEAFF. CDR3 bases: TGCGCCAGCAGCTTGGACGGGCGAGGCACTGAAGCTTTCTTT.

V and J are TRBV20-1 and TRBJ1-5; 7 nucleotides align to TRBD1. The CDR3 loop spans 18 amino acids. With V trimmed by 4 bases and J by 2 bases, 17 bases remained unmatched. Germline lookup yields CDR1 DFQATT and CDR2 SNEGSKA (reference sequence). The CDR3 DNA follows: TGCAGTGCTACCGCCCCCGGGACAGTACGCCTTGGCAATCAGCCCCAGCATTTT. Residues: CSATAPGTVRLGNQPQHF.

The gene calls are TRBV7-6 and TRBJ1-1, with D tentatively TRBD1 (5 bases). Trimming left V 5 bases short and J 3 bases short, with 10 bases between. There are 13 residues in the CDR3. Germline CDR1 SGHVS, CDR2 FNYEAQ. The CDR3 loop is CASSRRQHTEAFF. The CDR3 nucleotides are TGTGCCAGCAGCCGTCGACAGCACACTGAAGCTTTCTTT.

The chain joins TRBV3-1 to TRBJ1-1; TRBD1 might be the D (6 bases). The CDR3 length is 15 residues. The germline V gene encodes CDR1 LGHDT and CDR2 YNNKEL (reference sequence). Trimming removed 1 base from V and 10 bases from J, with 19 bases in between. The CDR3 sequence: CASSQVSDRRGAAFF. DNA of the CDR3: TGTGCCAGCAGCCAAGTTTCGGACCGACGGGGGGCAGCTTTCTTT.

The chain has TRBV9 and TRBJ1-1; D is unresolved. The CDR3 has 13 amino acids. V lost 0 bases, J lost 7 bases, and 10 bases lay in between. The germline CDR1 and CDR2 sequences are SGDLS and YYNGEE. The CDR3 sequence: CASSVAIKGEAFF. The CDR3 nucleotides read TGTGCCAGCAGCGTAGCTATCAAGGGTGAAGCTTTCTTT.

The chain has TRBV19 and TRBJ1-6; D is possibly TRBD1 (5 bases). This CDR3 contains 13 residues. CDR1 and CDR2 (germline): LNHDA, SQIVND (reference sequence). Trimming cost V 2 bases and J 8 bases, with 7 bases left between them. The CDR3 region is CASSITTDSPLHF. The CDR3 nucleotides are TGTGCCAGTAGTATAACGACAGATTCACCCCTCCACTTT. The variable domain in full, completed from reference TRBV19 and TRBJ1-6, reads DGGITQSPKYLFRKEGQNVTLSCEQNLNHDAMYWYRQDPGQGLRLIYYSQIVNDFQKGDIAEGYSVSREKKESFPLTVTSAQKNPTAFYLCASSITTDSPLHFGNGTRLTVT.

The chain combines TRBV5-6 with TRBJ2-7; D call uncertain. Germline CDR1 SGHDT, CDR2 YYEEEE. Trimming removed 4 bases from V and 6 bases from J, with 14 bases in between. This CDR3 region has 13 residues. CDR3 in amino acids: CASSGPWTSEQYF. In DNA, the CDR3 is TGTGCCAGCAGCGGTCCATGGACGAGCGAGCAGTACTTC.

This chain uses TRBV11-2 with TRBJ2-7, with D perhaps TRBD1 or TRBD2 (6 bases each). Trimming removed 1 base from V and 6 bases from J, with 10 bases in between. The CDR3 has 13 residues. Per the germline V gene, CDR1 is SGHAT and CDR2 is FQNNGV. The DNA for the CDR3 is TGTGCCAGCAGCTTAGTTGGGGGGCGCGAGCAGTACTTC. Amino acids: CASSLVGGREQYF.

The chain combines TRBV9 with TRBJ2-7; D uncertain. V gave up 0 bases and J gave up 3 bases, with 7 bases separating them. CDR1 SGDLS and CDR2 YYNGEE come from the germline V gene. The CDR3 has 13 amino acids. The CDR3 region is CASSVEHSYEQYF. The CDR3 DNA reads as TGTGCCAGCAGCGTAGAGCACAGCTACGAGCAGTACTTC.

The rearrangement links TRBV7-9 to TRBJ2-3; 8 positions agree with TRBD2. The CDR3 length is 18 residues. Losses at the gene ends were 5 bases for V and 1 base for J; bases not matched to a gene: 14. Germline assignment: CDR1 SEHNR and CDR2 FQNEAQ (reference sequence). This CDR3 reads CASSGPGLERVRTDTQYF. The CDR3 region has the DNA TGTGCCAGCAGCGGTCCGGGACTAGAAAGGGTTCGCACAGATACGCAGTATTTT.

J is TRBJ2-3 and V is TRBV6-4, with D possibly matching TRBD1 (5 bases). Germline CDR1 is MRHNA and CDR2 is SNTAGT. V dropped 4 bases and J dropped 2 bases, with 7 bases sitting between them. This CDR3 region has 13 residues. For the CDR3, the DNA is TGTGCCAGCAGTGCCAGGGCCACAGATACGCAGTATTTT. Translating gives CASSARATDTQYF.

The V and J genes are TRBV12-3 or TRBV12-4 and TRBJ2-1, with 8 bases identical to TRBD1. The CDR3 has 14 amino acids. V lost 4 bases to trimming and J lost 7 bases; unmatched junction nucleotides: 6. The CDR3 spells CASSSPGQVNEQFF. CDR3 nucleotide sequence: TGTGCCAGCAGTTCCCCGGGACAGGTGAATGAGCAGTTCTTC.

CDR3 coding DNA: TGCAGCGTTCCGGGGGACTCTCGCTATGGCTACACCTTC. This translates into CSVPGDSRYGYTF. This rearrangement joins TRBV29-1 to TRBJ1-2; possibly TRBD1 for D (5 bases). V lost 5 bases, J lost 4 bases, and 14 bases lay in between. CDR3 length: 13 residues. Per the germline V gene, CDR1 is SQVTM and CDR2 is ANQGSEA.

The rearrangement joins TRBV23-1 to TRBJ2-7; the D is unclear. TRBV23-1 is annotated as an ORF whose role is uncertain. This CDR3 contains 16 residues. V dropped 8 bases and J dropped 5 bases, with 25 bases sitting between them. The CDR3 sequence is CASGPSRGSVADEQYF. CDR3 bases: TGCGCCAGCGGCCCCTCCAGAGGATCCGTGGCCGACGAGCAGTACTTC.

The chain has TRBV9 and TRBJ2-1, with 8 bases identical to TRBD1. Germline V gene sequence: CDR1 SGDLS, CDR2 YYNGEE. The length of the CDR3 is 14 residues. With V trimmed by 4 bases and J by 10 bases, 10 bases remained unmatched. This CDR3 reads CASSTRQGWKEQFF. The CDR3 bases are TGTGCCAGCAGCACCCGACAGGGGTGGAAGGAGCAGTTCTTC.

The V and J genes are TRBV5-1 and TRBJ2-7; D is undetermined. The CDR3 totals 9 residues. The ends were cut back, 7 bases at V and 1 base at J, with 0 bases in the middle. Germline assignment: CDR1 SGHRS and CDR2 YFSETQ. CDR3 in DNA: TGCGCCAGCTCCTACGAGCAGTACTTC. Protein product: CASSYEQYF. The entire variable domain, with the rest obtained from reference TRBV5-1 and TRBJ2-7, is as follows: KAGVTQTPRYLIKTRGQQVTLSCSPISGHRSVSWYQQTPGQGLQFLFEYFSETQRNKGNFPGRFSGRQFSNSRSEMNVSTLELGDSALYLCASSYEQYFGPGTRLTVT.

The chain couples TRBV12-5 to TRBJ1-2; D may be TRBD1 (6 bases). Germline V gene lookup returns CDR1 LGHNT and CDR2 FRNRAP. The CDR3 sequence is 13 residues long. V lost 3 bases and J 7 bases, leaving 12 bases between the germline ends. The chain's CDR3 is CASGFTTGTGYTF. The CDR3 DNA is TGTGCTAGTGGTTTTACCACAGGGACTGGCTACACCTTC.

This clonotype was seen just once. This chain links TRBV20-1 with TRBJ2-3, with 8 bases matching TRBD2. CDR3 length: 19 amino acids. Losses at the gene ends were 8 bases for V and 0 bases for J; bases not matched to a gene: 22. CDR1 and CDR2 from the germline V gene are DFQATT and SNEGSKA (reference sequence). CDR3 region: CSPQPRAKTSALSTDTQYF. In nucleotides, the CDR3 is TGCAGTCCTCAACCCAGGGCGAAGACTAGCGCACTTAGCACAGATACGCAGTATTTT.

This CDR3 reads CASSLGGALGTGELFF. The CDR3 region has the DNA TGTGCCAGCAGCTTGGGGGGGGCCCTCGGCACCGGGGAGCTGTTTTTT. V and J are TRBV5-6 and TRBJ2-2; TRBD1 or TRBD2 may be the D gene (6 bases each). V dropped 0 bases and J dropped 4 bases, with 13 bases sitting between them. The CDR3 sequence is 16 residues long. CDR1 and CDR2 (germline): SGHDT, YYEEEE.

The chain uses TRBV7-6 and TRBJ2-2; TRBD1 might be the D (7 bases). The germline V gene encodes CDR1 SGHVS and CDR2 FNYEAQ. This CDR3 region has 16 residues. V shed 1 base and J shed 5 bases, with 14 bases lying between them. CDR3 in DNA: TGTGCCAGCAGCTTAGAAAGGAGGGGGCGGACCGGGGAGCTGTTTTTT. Translating gives CASSLERRGRTGELFF. The whole variable domain, filled in from reference TRBV7-6 and TRBJ2-2, reads GAGVSQSPRYKVTKRGQDVALRCDPISGHVSLYWYRQALGQGPEFLTYFNYEAQQDKSGLPNDRFSAERPEGSISTLTIQRTEQRDSAMYRCASSLERRGRTGELFFGEGSRLTVL.